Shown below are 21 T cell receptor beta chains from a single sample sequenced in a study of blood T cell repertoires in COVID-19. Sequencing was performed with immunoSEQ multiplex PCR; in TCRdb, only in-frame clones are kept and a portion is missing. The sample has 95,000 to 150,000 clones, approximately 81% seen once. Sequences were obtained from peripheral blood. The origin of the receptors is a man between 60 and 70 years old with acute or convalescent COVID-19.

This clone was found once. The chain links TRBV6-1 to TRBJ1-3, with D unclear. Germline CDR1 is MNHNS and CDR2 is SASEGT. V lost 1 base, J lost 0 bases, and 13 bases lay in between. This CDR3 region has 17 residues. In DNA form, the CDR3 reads TGTGCCAGCAGTGAAGGGGAGGGATCGTTCTCTGGAAACACCATATATTTT. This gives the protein CASSEGEGSFSGNTIYF.

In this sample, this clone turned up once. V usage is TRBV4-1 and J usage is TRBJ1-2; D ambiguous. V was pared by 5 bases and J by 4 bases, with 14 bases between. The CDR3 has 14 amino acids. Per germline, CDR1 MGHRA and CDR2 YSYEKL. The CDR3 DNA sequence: TGCGCCAGCAGCAGCTCCCTCGCCTCCTATGGCTACACCTTC. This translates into CASSSSLASYGYTF.

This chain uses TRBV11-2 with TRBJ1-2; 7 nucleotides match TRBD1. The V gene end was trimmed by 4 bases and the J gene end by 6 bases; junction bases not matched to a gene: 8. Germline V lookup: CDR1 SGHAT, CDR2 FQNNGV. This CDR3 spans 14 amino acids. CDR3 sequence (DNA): TGTGCCAGCAGCTCCCGTTCAGGGGGACATGGCTACACCTTC. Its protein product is CASSSRSGGHGYTF.

CDR3 sequence: CASTLGGTEAFF. As DNA, the CDR3 is TGTGCCAGCACCCTGGGGGGCACTGAAGCTTTCTTT. The chain links TRBV7-2 to TRBJ1-1; the D gene is possibly TRBD1 (5 bases). The CDR3 contains 12 residues. With 7 bases removed from V and 4 bases from J, the gap between germline ends came to 10 bases. Germline lookup yields CDR1 SGHTA and CDR2 FQGNSA.

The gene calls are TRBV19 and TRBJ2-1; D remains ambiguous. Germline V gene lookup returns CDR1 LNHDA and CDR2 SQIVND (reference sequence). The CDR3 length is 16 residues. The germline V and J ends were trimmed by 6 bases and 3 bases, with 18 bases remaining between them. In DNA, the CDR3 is TGTGCCAGTAGAAGCAACTCCCTTTTGAGCTACAATGAGCAGTTCTTC. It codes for CASRSNSLLSYNEQFF.

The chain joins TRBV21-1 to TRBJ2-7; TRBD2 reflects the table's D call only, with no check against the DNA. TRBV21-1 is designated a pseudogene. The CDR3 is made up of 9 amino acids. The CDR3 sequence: CAGPGLEYF. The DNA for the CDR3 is TGTGCCGGTCCGGGACTAGAATACTTC.

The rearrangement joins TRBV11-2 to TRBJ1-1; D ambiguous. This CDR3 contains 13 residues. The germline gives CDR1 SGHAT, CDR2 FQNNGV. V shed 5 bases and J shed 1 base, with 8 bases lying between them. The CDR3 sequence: CASSRSRNTEAFF. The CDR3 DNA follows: TGTGCCAGCAGCCGAAGTAGGAACACTGAAGCTTTCTTT.

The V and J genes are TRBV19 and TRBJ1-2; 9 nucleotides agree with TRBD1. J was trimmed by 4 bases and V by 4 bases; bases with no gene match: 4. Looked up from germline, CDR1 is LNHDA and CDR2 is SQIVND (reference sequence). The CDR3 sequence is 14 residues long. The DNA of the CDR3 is TGTGCCAGTAGTACCCGACAGGGGGGCTATGGCTACACCTTC. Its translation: CASSTRQGGYGYTF.

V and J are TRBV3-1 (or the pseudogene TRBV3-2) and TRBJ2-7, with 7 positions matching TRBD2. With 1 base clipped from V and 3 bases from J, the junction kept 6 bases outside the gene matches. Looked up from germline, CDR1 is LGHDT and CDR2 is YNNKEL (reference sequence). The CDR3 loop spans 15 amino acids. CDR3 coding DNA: TGTGCCAGCAGCCAAGGAGGGCTAGCGGACTACGAGCAGTACTTC. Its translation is CASSQGGLADYEQYF.

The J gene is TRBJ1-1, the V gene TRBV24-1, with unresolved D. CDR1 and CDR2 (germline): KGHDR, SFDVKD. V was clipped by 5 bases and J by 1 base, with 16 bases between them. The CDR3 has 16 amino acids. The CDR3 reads CATSAHGEGENTEAFF. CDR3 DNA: TGTGCCACCAGTGCCCACGGGGAGGGCGAGAACACTGAAGCTTTCTTT.

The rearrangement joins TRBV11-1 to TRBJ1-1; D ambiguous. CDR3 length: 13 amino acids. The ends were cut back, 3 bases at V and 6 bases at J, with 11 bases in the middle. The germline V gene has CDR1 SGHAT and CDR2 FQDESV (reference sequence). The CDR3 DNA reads TGTGCCAGCAGCTTTTCCCATAACTCTGAAGCTTTCTTT. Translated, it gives CASSFSHNSEAFF.

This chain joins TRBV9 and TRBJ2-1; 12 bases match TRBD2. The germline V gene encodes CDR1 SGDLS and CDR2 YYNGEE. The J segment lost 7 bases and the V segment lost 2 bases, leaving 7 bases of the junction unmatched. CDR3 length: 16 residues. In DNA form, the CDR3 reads TGTGCCAGCAGCGTCAGCCTAGCGGGGGGGTTAAATGAGCAGTTCTTC. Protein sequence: CASSVSLAGGLNEQFF.

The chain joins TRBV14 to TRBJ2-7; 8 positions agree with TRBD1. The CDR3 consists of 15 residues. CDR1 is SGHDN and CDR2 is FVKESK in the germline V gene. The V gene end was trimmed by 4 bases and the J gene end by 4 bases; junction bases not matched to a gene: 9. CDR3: CASSPTKTGVYEQYF. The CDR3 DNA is TGTGCCAGCAGCCCAACCAAGACAGGGGTATACGAGCAGTACTTC.

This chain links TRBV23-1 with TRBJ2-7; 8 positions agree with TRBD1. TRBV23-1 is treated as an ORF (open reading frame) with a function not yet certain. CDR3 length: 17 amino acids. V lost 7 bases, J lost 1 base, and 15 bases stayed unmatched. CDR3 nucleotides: TGCGCCAGCAAATTGGGACCGGACAGGGCAAGTTCCTACGAGCAGTACTTC. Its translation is CASKLGPDRASSYEQYF.

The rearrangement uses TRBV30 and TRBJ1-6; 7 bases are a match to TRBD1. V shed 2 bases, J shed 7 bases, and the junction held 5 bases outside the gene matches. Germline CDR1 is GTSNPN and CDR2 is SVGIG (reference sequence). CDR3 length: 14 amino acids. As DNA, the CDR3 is TGTGCCTGGAGTAGACAGGGTGGCAATTCACCCCTCCACTTT. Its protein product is CAWSRQGGNSPLHF.

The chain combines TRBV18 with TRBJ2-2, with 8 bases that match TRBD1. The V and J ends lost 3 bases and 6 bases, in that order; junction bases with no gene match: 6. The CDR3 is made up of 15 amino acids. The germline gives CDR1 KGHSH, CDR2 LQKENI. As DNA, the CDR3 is TGTGCCAGCTCACCGTCCCAGGGGGCGTCCGGGGAGCTGTTTTTT. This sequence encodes CASSPSQGASGELFF.

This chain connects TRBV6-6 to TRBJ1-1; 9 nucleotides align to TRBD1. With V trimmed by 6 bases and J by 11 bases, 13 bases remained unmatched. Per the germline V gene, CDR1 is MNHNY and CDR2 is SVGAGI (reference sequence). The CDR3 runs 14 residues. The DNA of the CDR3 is TGTGCCAGCAGATCGTTAGACAGGGGGTTGAACGCTTTCTTT. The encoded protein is CASRSLDRGLNAFF.

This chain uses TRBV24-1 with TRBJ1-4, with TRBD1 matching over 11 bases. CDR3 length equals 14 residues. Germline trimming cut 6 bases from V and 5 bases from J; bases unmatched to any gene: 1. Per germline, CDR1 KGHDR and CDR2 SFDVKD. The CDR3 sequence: CATSRDRGNEKLFF. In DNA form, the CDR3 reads TGTGCCACCAGTCGGGACAGGGGGAATGAAAAACTGTTTTTT.

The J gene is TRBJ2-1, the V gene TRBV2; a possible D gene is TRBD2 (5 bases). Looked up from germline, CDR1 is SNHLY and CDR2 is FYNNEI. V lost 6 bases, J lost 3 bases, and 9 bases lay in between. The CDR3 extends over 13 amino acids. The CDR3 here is CASRRSGYNEQFF. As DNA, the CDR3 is TGTGCCAGCAGACGGAGCGGCTACAATGAGCAGTTCTTC.

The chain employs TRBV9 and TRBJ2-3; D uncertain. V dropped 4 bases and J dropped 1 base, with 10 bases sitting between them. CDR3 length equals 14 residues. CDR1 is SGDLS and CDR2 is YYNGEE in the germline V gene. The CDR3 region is CASSLQGGTDTQYF. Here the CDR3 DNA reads TGTGCCAGCAGCCTCCAAGGAGGCACAGATACGCAGTATTTT.

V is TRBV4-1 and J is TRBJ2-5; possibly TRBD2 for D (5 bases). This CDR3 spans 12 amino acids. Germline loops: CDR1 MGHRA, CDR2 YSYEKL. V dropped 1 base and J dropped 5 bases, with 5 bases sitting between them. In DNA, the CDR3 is TGCGCCAGCAGCCAAGGCGGGGAGACCCAGTACTTC. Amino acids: CASSQGGETQYF.